The sequence of this T cell receptor beta chain was determined in a study of CD8 T cells in Susac syndrome (dated by TCRdb to between 2017 and 2020). Notes on the research overall: The study used repertoire sequencing to test whether antigen drove CD8+ T cell activation and differentiation in Susac syndrome.

RNA was extracted using the RNeasy kit, and about 0.5 to 1 microgram was reverse transcribed with random hexamers. TCR beta CDR3 regions were amplified with the immunoSEQ multiplex PCR assay covering 54 Vbeta and 13 Jbeta segments. PCR amplification bias was corrected by using a synthetic template baseline for primer optimization and computational correction. In the original analysis: Reads were annotated to V, D and J genes according to IMGT and were analyzed with immunoSEQ Analyzer, with only productive sequences retained. Clonality was calculated as one minus the Shannon entropy normalized by log2 of the number of productive unique sequences. For each patient and control, public and private clones were evaluated among the 100 most prevalent clones. A clone was defined as Susac-specific if it was absent from the healthy and MS cohorts, from some 1,100 published viral clones and from other ImmuneACCESS disease sequences. TCRdb cleaned the public reads at Q25 with fastp, built clones with MiXCR and kept in-frame beta chains. Rows with one shared CDR3 protein collapse into an entry with the most common genes and DNA. The V and J calls and clone size are TCRdb's, not the authors'. Counted in this sample were more than 150,000 distinct CDR3 sequences; around 95% of them appeared once. The biggest ten clones account for over 0.12% of the sample.

Study-wide findings and limitations: The number of individuals in the TCR sequencing and HLA analysis was acknowledged as relatively small.

Peripheral blood CD8+ and CD4+ T cells from healthy donors, Susac syndrome patients and multiple sclerosis patients were profiled by high-throughput TCR beta sequencing. The healthy donors served as controls matched for age and sex. Bulk CD8+ and CD4+ T cells were purified by magnetic negative isolation, whereas CD8+ TEMRA cells were enriched by FACS. Blood was collected in EDTA tubes and processed within 24 hours, with PBMCs isolated through density gradient centrifugation. PBMCs intended for TCR sequencing were cryopreserved in liquid nitrogen and were subsequently thawed in a 37 degrees C water bath. Purity of sorted or isolated CD4+, CD8+ and CD8+ TEMRA cells was at least 90%. On this clonotype itself: No cognate antigen has been identified for it. No base quality values were provided; no much bigger clone lies one nucleotide off.

The CDR3 covers 16 residues, taking in both the cysteine and the phenylalanine. Only the CDR3 region is kept as DNA, spanning 48 bases read in frame from base 1. Deletion took 6 bases off V and 1 base off J, with a span of 21 bases between the germline ends. Looking up the germline V gene yields CDR1 SQVTM and CDR2 ANQGSEA. The TCR comes from a human donor in good health. The sequence is built from TRBV29-1 and TRBJ1-2, and perhaps TRBD1 as D gene, on 5 matching bases. Sequenced sample: CD4+ T cells from PBMCs. CDR3 sequence: CSVLPGPTEVNYGYTF. Read as DNA, the sequence is TGCAGCGTCCTTCCGGGGCCGACCGAGGTTAACTATGGCTACACCTTC. With the portions outside the CDR3 filled from the reference TRBV29-1 and TRBJ1-2 genes, the complete variable region becomes SAVISQKPSRDICQRGTSLTIQCQVDSQVTMMFWYRQQPGQSLTLIATANQGSEATYESGFVIDKFPISRPNLTFSTLTVSNMSPEDSSIYLCSVLPGPTEVNYGYTFGSGTRLTVV.